The sequence of this TCR beta chain was determined in a study of blood T cell repertoires in COVID-19. This clone was seen only once. The assay was immunoSEQ multiplex PCR, and TCRdb's table has in-frame clones only and misses some. Here the sample spans roughly 330,000 clones, more than 75% being singletons. CDR1 is SGHRS and CDR2 is YFSETQ in the germline V gene. This CDR3 comprises 15 residues. The V and J ends lost 4 bases and 2 bases, in that order; junction bases with no gene match: 8. The rearrangement links TRBV5-1 to TRBJ2-7, with TRBD1 matching over 8 bases. Sequences were obtained from peripheral blood. This sequence was found in a woman in her fifties or sixties with acute or convalescent COVID-19. The chain's CDR3 is CASSPTGQGTYEQYF. As DNA, the CDR3 is TGCGCCAGCAGCCCCACCGGACAGGGTACCTACGAGCAGTACTTC.